This record looks at one T cell receptor beta chain sequence and its context. Its antigen remains unidentified. Researchers reported sorting every CD8+ T cell subset in triplicate, 300,000 to 350,000 cells per sort. This record belongs to a study of CXCR3-negative and CXCR3-positive naive CD8 T cells. The study, taken as a whole, reports: Naive CXCR3-positive and CXCR3-negative cells shared similar TRBV-TRBJ usage, unlike memory cells. When CXCR3-positive naive cells were set against CXCR3-negative naive cells, the former had more hydrophobic TRB CDR3s.

Each TRB cDNA library was prepared by 5' RACE (with UMI labels). With the 5' RACE reads reprocessed, TCRdb shows one record per CDR3 protein and no DNA. The data show 75,000 to 90,000 distinct CDR3 sequences, and the top ten clones hold approximately 0.62%. The germline CDR1 and CDR2 sequences are SNHLY and FYNNEI. The CDR3 sequence is 13 residues long. The source material was naive CXCR3+ CD8+ T cells from blood. The subset denotes: CD45RO-CCR7+CD27+CD95- naive CD8+ T cells expressing CXCR3 (TNR3+). This clonotype originated in a human donor in good health. Some clones in this sample may be carry-over from other donors' samples. V usage is TRBV2 and J usage is TRBJ2-7; with no DNA, the TCRdb D assignment of TRBD2 cannot be verified. CDR3 protein: CASIAAGDSEQYF.